This T cell receptor (beta chain) comes out of a study of OX40 agonist ivuxolimab in advanced cancers. About the research overall: Treatment of patients was with ivuxolimab, an agonistic anti-OX40 (CD134) antibody. One patient with hepatocellular carcinoma and two with cutaneous melanoma, three in all, had partial responses.

Data came from immunoSEQ multiplex PCR; TCRdb stores just in-frame clones and leaves some out. The data show about 78,000 clones, almost 95% seen once. Note on this clone: Its antigen remains unknown.

Germline lookup yields CDR1 SEHNR and CDR2 FQNEAQ (reference sequence). The V gene lost 5 bases and the J gene lost 0 bases, with 14 bases spanning the gap. The CDR3 runs to 15 residues. Study results and caveats: Some patients who did not respond also had low normalized T-cell clonal expansion.

Patients with a history of autoimmune disease or on systemic immunosuppression were excluded. This chain uses TRBV7-9 with TRBJ2-7; D call uncertain. The starting material was CD4+ or CD8+ T cells sorted from blood, obtained in a trial of the OX40 agonist ivuxolimab. The TCR comes from an adult with an advanced solid tumor such as melanoma, head and neck, liver or kidney cancer. The CDR3 sequence: CASSREPLPSYEQYF. The CDR3 DNA is TGTGCCAGCAGCCGAGAACCCCTCCCCTCCTACGAGCAGTACTTC.